The rows below give T cell receptor beta chains drawn from one sample of a study of T cells in Graves' hyperthyroidism and ophthalmopathy. TCRdb fed the multiplex PCR reads into MiXCR, producing one record per CDR3 protein. The sample includes hundreds of thousands of distinct CDR3 sequences, more than 20% seen only once; the top ten take about 34%. Sequenced material: blood. These receptors were taken from a man in his thirties or forties with Graves' ophthalmopathy. CDR3s include the opening cysteine and the closing phenylalanine or tryptophan. Fields, in order: J gene, V gene, D gene, clone size, CDR3 DNA, CDR3 protein. The D gene is left open where the match is weak. Expanded clones get a size class; other rows say once, few or many, or leave the size out.

J: TRBJ2-7; V: TRBV4-1; D: -; size: many; DNA: TGCGCCAGCAGCGTACAGGCGAGCTCCTACGAGCAGTACTTC; CDR3: CASSVQASSYEQYF
J: TRBJ2-1; V: TRBV2; D: -; size: few; DNA: TGTGCCAGCCTACAGCGAAATGAGCAGTTCTTC; CDR3: CASLQRNEQFF
J: TRBJ2-7; V: TRBV5-1; D: -; size: few; DNA: TGCGCCAGCTCCCCGGGTTACAACGAGCAGTACTTC; CDR3: CASSPGYNEQYF
J: TRBJ1-1; V: TRBV2; D: TRBD1; size: -; DNA: TGTGCCAGCAGTGAAGCGCACAGGGGCAACACTGAAGCTTTCTTT; CDR3: CASSEAHRGNTEAFF
J: TRBJ2-7; V: TRBV5-5; D: -; size: -; DNA: TGTGCCAGCAGCCCCACGGGTGGGGGGACATCCTACGAGCAGTACTTC; CDR3: CASSPTGGGTSYEQYF
J: TRBJ1-2; V: TRBV6-1; D: -; size: many; DNA: TGTGCCAGCAGGCCGCGACAGGACTTCAGGGGCTACACCTTC; CDR3: CASRPRQDFRGYTF
J: TRBJ2-1; V: TRBV28; D: TRBD2; size: few; DNA: TGTGCCAGCAGTCCCTGGAGTAGCGGGAGGATCCATGAGCAGTTCTTC; CDR3: CASSPWSSGRIHEQFF
J: TRBJ2-2; V: TRBV9; D: TRBD2; size: -; DNA: TGTGCCAGCAGCGTCGGATATAGCGGGAGGGCCCACACCGGGGAGCTGTTTTTT; CDR3: CASSVGYSGRAHTGELFF
J: TRBJ1-2; V: TRBV6-4; D: -; size: many; DNA: TGTGCCAGCAGTGACGGATATGGGGCATCCAGAGCGGGCTACACCTTC; CDR3: CASSDGYGASRAGYTF
J: TRBJ2-1; V: TRBV7-2; D: -; size: many; DNA: TGTGCCAGCAGCCCTGGTTATGAGCTGTTCTCCTACAATGAGCAGTTCTTC; CDR3: CASSPGYELFSYNEQFF
J: TRBJ2-1; V: TRBV5-1; D: -; size: few; DNA: TGCGCCAGCAGCTTGCAGCTAGAGGGGTACAATGAGCAGTTCTTC; CDR3: CASSLQLEGYNEQFF
J: TRBJ2-1; V: TRBV4-2; D: TRBD2; size: -; DNA: TGTGCCAGCAGCCAGGGACTAGCGGGAGCGTTTTTTTACAATGAGCAGTTCTTC; CDR3: CASSQGLAGAFFYNEQFF
J: TRBJ2-1; V: TRBV20-1; D: -; size: few; DNA: TGCAGTGCTGGGGCTCCGGGACAAAATGAGCAGTTCTTC; CDR3: CSAGAPGQNEQFF
J: TRBJ1-3; V: TRBV28; D: -; size: -; DNA: TGTGCCAGCAGCCTTAGACAGCGACCGGACACCATATATTTT; CDR3: CASSLRQRPDTIYF
J: TRBJ2-5; V: TRBV20-1; D: -; size: -; DNA: TGCAGTGCCCCGGACTATCAGACCCAGTACTTC; CDR3: CSAPDYQTQYF
J: TRBJ2-1; V: TRBV6-2/TRBV6-3; D: -; size: few; DNA: TGTGCCAGCAGTTACGGGAGAGCCTGGGGGTACAATGAGCAGTTCTTC; CDR3: CASSYGRAWGYNEQFF
J: TRBJ2-7; V: TRBV11-2; D: TRBD1; size: many; DNA: TGTGCCAGCAGCTCAATCCGGGACAGAAGCTACGAGCAGTACTTC; CDR3: CASSSIRDRSYEQYF
J: TRBJ2-1; V: TRBV27; D: -; size: many; DNA: TGTGCCAGCAGTTCCCAGCGGAATGTAAACAATGAGCAGTTCTTC; CDR3: CASSSQRNVNNEQFF
J: TRBJ2-1; V: TRBV12-3/TRBV12-4; D: -; size: -; DNA: TGTGCCAGCAGTTTAAGGGGAGTTGGGGGCAATGAGCAGTTCTTC; CDR3: CASSLRGVGGNEQFF
J: TRBJ1-2; V: TRBV10-3; D: TRBD1; size: -; DNA: TGTGCCATCAGTGACCCTGGACAGGGACCTAACTATGGCTACACCTTC; CDR3: CAISDPGQGPNYGYTF
J: TRBJ1-5; V: TRBV28; D: -; size: few; DNA: TGTGCCAGCGTCCGAGTACCCAGCAATCAGCCCCAGCATTTT; CDR3: CASVRVPSNQPQHF
J: TRBJ1-4; V: TRBV5-5; D: -; size: -; DNA: TGTGCCAGCAGCTTGGCCAGGGGTTCTAATGAAAAACTGTTTTTT; CDR3: CASSLARGSNEKLFF
J: TRBJ2-1; V: TRBV12-3/TRBV12-4; D: -; size: -; DNA: TGTGCCAGCAGTTTAGGGGCCTTCCCCAATGAGCAGTTCTTC; CDR3: CASSLGAFPNEQFF
J: TRBJ1-1; V: TRBV2; D: TRBD1; size: many; DNA: TGTGCCAGCAGTGAAGTGACAGGGAGAACTGAAGCTTTCTTT; CDR3: CASSEVTGRTEAFF
J: TRBJ2-7; V: TRBV10-3; D: TRBD2; size: -; DNA: TGTGCCATCAGTGAGTCGGGCGGGGGGACCTACGAGCAGTACTTC; CDR3: CAISESGGGTYEQYF